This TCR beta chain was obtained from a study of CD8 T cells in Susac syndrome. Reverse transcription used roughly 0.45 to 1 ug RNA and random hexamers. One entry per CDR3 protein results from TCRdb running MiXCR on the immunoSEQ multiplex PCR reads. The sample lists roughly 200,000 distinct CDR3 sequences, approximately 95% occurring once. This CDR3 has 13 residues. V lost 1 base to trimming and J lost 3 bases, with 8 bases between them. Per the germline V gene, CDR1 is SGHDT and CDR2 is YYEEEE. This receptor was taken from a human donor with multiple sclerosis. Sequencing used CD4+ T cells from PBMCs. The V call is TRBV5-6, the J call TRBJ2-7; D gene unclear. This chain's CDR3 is CASSLPQNYEQYF. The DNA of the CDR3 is TGTGCCAGCAGCTTGCCCCAGAACTACGAGCAGTACTTC.